The 25 T cell receptor beta chains listed next were all sequenced from one sample in a study of T-cell memory formation after mild COVID-19. Each CDR3 protein gets one entry after TCRdb re-called the 5' RACE reads with MiXCR. This sample has nearly 350,000 distinct CDR3 sequences, with 10% to 15% found just once. Sample: PBMCs or a T cell subset sorted from them (not recorded which). The receptor source for this set is a man younger than 35 who had mild COVID-19 (a few samples of this study predate the infection). Cell type and time point are not known.

This clonotype has just a few counts. The chain couples TRBV28 to TRBJ2-7; no clear D gene. Germline assignment: CDR1 MDHEN and CDR2 SYDVKM. V shed 5 bases and J shed 3 bases, with 8 bases lying between them. CDR3 length: 12 amino acids. CDR3: CASSTDFYEQYV. The DNA for the CDR3 is TGTGCCAGCAGTACAGACTTCTACGAGCAGTACGTC.

This clonotype was counted only a few times. This chain joins TRBV11-3 and TRBJ2-1, with no clear D. The V end lost 4 bases, the J end lost 4 bases, and 8 bases lay between the germline ends. This CDR3 is built from 13 residues. CDR1 SGHNT and CDR2 YENEEA come from the germline V gene. The CDR3 nucleotides are TGTGCCAGCAGCTCGGACGGATACAATGAGCAGTTCTTC. Translation gives CASSSDGYNEQFF.

This clonotype was seen more than once but under ten times. The V gene is TRBV4-1, the J gene TRBJ1-5; D unclear. CDR3 length equals 17 residues. V dropped 0 bases and J dropped 0 bases, with 12 bases sitting between them. Germline V CDR1 and CDR2: MGHRA, YSYEKL. CDR3 amino acids: CASSQDRRIYSNQPQHF. In DNA, the CDR3 is TGCGCCAGCAGCCAAGATAGAAGGATTTATAGCAATCAGCCCCAGCATTTT.

This clonotype showed up just a few times. CDR3 residues: CASSLIGGKADTQYF. In DNA, the CDR3 is TGTGCCAGCAGCTTAATCGGCGGGAAAGCGGATACGCAGTATTTT. This chain uses TRBV7-3 with TRBJ2-3; TRBD2 is a possible D gene (6 bases). Trimming removed 1 base from V and 6 bases from J, with 14 bases in between. CDR1 is SGHTA, CDR2 FQGTGA, per germline. The length of the CDR3 is 15 residues.

This clonotype showed up just a few times. The chain combines TRBV5-1 with TRBJ2-3; no clear D gene. The CDR3 extends over 14 amino acids. Trimming removed 2 bases from V and 3 bases from J, with 10 bases in between. Germline V gene data show CDR1 as SGHRS and CDR2 as YFSETQ. The CDR3 bases are TGCGCCAGCAGCTTCGGAAGTCGAACAGATACGCAGTATTTT. Protein product: CASSFGSRTDTQYF. The full variable domain, its missing parts supplied by reference TRBV5-1 and TRBJ2-3, is KAGVTQTPRYLIKTRGQQVTLSCSPISGHRSVSWYQQTPGQGLQFLFEYFSETQRNKGNFPGRFSGRQFSNSRSEMNVSTLELGDSALYLCASSFGSRTDTQYFGPGTRLTVL.

The chain employs TRBV27 and TRBJ2-7, with 8 bases matching TRBD1. Germline values: CDR1 MNHEY, CDR2 SMNVEV (reference sequence). The CDR3 extends over 13 amino acids. Trimming took 11 bases from V and 3 from J; bases not matched to a gene: 9. CDR3 DNA sequence: TGTGCCCCAAGGGACAGGCGATTCTACGAGCAGTACTTC. Amino acids: CAPRDRRFYEQYF.

This clonotype was seen a handful of times. This chain uses TRBV20-1 with TRBJ2-3, with a possible D match to TRBD1 (5 bases). From germline, CDR1 is DFQATT and CDR2 SNEGSKA (reference sequence). The CDR3 totals 13 residues. Trimming stripped 5 bases from V and 2 bases from J, with 11 bases between. DNA for the CDR3: TGCAGTGCTGCTACAGGCTTCACAGATACGCAGTATTTT. Its translation is CSAATGFTDTQYF.

This clonotype was observed many times. The CDR3 nucleotides are TGCGCCAGCAGCTCACAGGGACAGGGGATGGAGACCCAGTACTTC. As protein: CASSSQGQGMETQYF. This rearrangement joins TRBV5-1 to TRBJ2-5; 10 nucleotides align to TRBD1. This CDR3 is 15 amino acids long. CDR1 SGHRS and CDR2 YFSETQ come from the germline V gene. Germline trimming cut 3 bases from V and 5 bases from J; bases unmatched to any gene: 7.

This clonotype was seen more than once but under ten times. The chain has TRBV6-5 and TRBJ1-2; TRBD1 is a possible D gene (6 bases). This CDR3 has 17 amino acids. Germline CDR1 MNHEY, CDR2 SVGAGI. V lost 5 bases to trimming and J lost 8 bases, with 27 bases between them. The chain's CDR3 is CASSQNRGSRGNWGYTF. The CDR3 coding sequence is TGTGCCAGCAGTCAGAACCGAGGGTCGAGGGGGAACTGGGGCTACACCTTC.

The chain carries TRBV4-1 and TRBJ2-2, with D perhaps matching TRBD2 (5 bases). V lost 1 base to trimming and J lost 5 bases, with 8 bases between them. CDR3 length: 14 residues. Germline V gene sequence: CDR1 MGHRA, CDR2 YSYEKL. The chain's CDR3 is CASSQAAVTGELFF. CDR3 bases: TGCGCCAGCAGCCAAGCAGCGGTAACCGGGGAGCTGTTTTTT.

CDR3: CASSDSATGELFF. DNA of the CDR3: TGTGCCAGCAGTGACTCGGCCACCGGGGAGCTGTTTTTT. V and J are TRBV6-4 and TRBJ2-2; D is unclear. CDR1 is MRHNA, CDR2 SNTAGT, per germline. This CDR3 region has 13 residues. Trimming left V 0 bases short and J 4 bases short, with 3 bases between.

This clonotype occurred many times. This chain links TRBV9 with TRBJ2-7; D is perhaps TRBD1 (5 bases). The germline V and J ends were trimmed by 0 bases and 4 bases, with 8 bases remaining between them. Germline lookup yields CDR1 SGDLS and CDR2 YYNGEE. The CDR3 is made up of 13 amino acids. In DNA form, the CDR3 reads TGTGCCAGCAGCGTAGGGGGCCGGTACGAGCAGTACTTC. This gives the protein CASSVGGRYEQYF.

The chain carries TRBV5-1 and TRBJ2-7, with a weak D call TRBD1 (6 bases). Trimming cost V 5 bases and J 0 bases, with 15 bases left between them. The CDR3 sequence is 15 residues long. Germline CDR1 and CDR2: SGHRS and YFSETQ. This CDR3 is CASRQGQVDSYEQYF. The CDR3 coding sequence is TGCGCCAGCAGGCAGGGGCAGGTCGACTCCTACGAGCAGTACTTC.

CDR3 sequence (DNA): TGTGCCAGCAGCCCGACAGGTTGGGAGAATCAGCCCCAGCATTTT. The encoded protein is CASSPTGWENQPQHF. This chain uses TRBV12-3 or TRBV12-4 with TRBJ1-5; TRBD1 might be the D (6 bases). The CDR3 loop spans 15 amino acids. Trimming stripped 6 bases from V and 4 bases from J, with 16 bases between.

The chain uses TRBV7-9 and TRBJ1-3; D remains unclear. The germline CDR1 and CDR2 sequences are SEHNR and FQNEAQ (reference sequence). Deletions cut 5 bases from V and 0 bases from J, with 11 bases between. This CDR3 is built from 15 residues. CDR3 amino acids: CASSHGRISGNTIYF. CDR3 DNA sequence: TGTGCCAGCAGCCACGGACGGATCTCTGGAAACACCATATATTTT.

This clonotype occurred a few times. CDR3 protein: CASGESSYNSPLHF. The DNA for the CDR3 is TGTGCCAGCGGAGAGAGCTCCTATAATTCACCCCTCCACTTT. The chain couples TRBV12-3 or TRBV12-4 to TRBJ1-6; D is unresolved. Trimming took 8 bases from V and 0 from J, leaving 8 bases between them. The CDR3 length is 14 residues.

The V gene is TRBV12-3 or TRBV12-4, the J gene TRBJ2-1; maybe TRBD2 (5 bases). V lost 2 bases, J lost 0 bases, and 8 bases lay in between. The length of the CDR3 is 15 residues. The CDR3 DNA sequence: TGTGCCAGCAGTTTATCTAGCTTCTCCTACAATGAGCAGTTCTTC. Translating it yields CASSLSSFSYNEQFF.

The chain joins TRBV11-2 to TRBJ2-1; D is ambiguous. V was pared by 4 bases and J by 7 bases, with 14 bases between. Germline CDR1 is SGHAT and CDR2 is FQNNGV. This CDR3 region has 14 residues. CDR3 loop: CASSSRIGHNEQFF. The CDR3 nucleotides read TGTGCCAGCAGCTCTCGCATAGGGCATAATGAGCAGTTCTTC.

This clonotype was recorded many times. The CDR3 nucleotides are TGTGCCAGCAGCTCCCGTGTAGCTAGCACAGATACGCAGTATTTT. Translated, it gives CASSSRVASTDTQYF. The chain employs TRBV7-8 and TRBJ2-3; no firm D call. From germline, CDR1 is SGHVS and CDR2 FQNEAQ. V lost 4 bases, J lost 0 bases, and 11 bases lay in between. The CDR3 has 15 residues.

This clonotype has only a few counts. An end of the junction differs from the germline gene, which may be a read error. Here the CDR3 DNA reads TGTGCCAGCAGCTTAACGGGGGGGACCCAAGGGACCCAGTACTTC. Its translation: CASSLTGGTQGTQYF. The genes are TRBV7-3 and TRBJ2-5, with 7 bases fitting TRBD2. The germline V gene has CDR1 SGHTA and CDR2 FQGTGA. This CDR3 is 15 amino acids long.

A few counts support this clonotype. The rearrangement joins TRBV6-2 or TRBV6-3 to TRBJ2-7; D not certain. V lost 4 bases, J lost 2 bases, and 18 bases lay in between. Germline V gene data show CDR1 as MNHEY and CDR2 as SVGEGT. The CDR3 is 16 residues long. The CDR3 reads CASSFHYGRPAYEQYF. CDR3 DNA: TGTGCCAGCAGTTTTCACTACGGCAGGCCCGCCTACGAGCAGTACTTC.

The chain recombines TRBV4-2 with TRBJ2-5; D is perhaps TRBD1 or TRBD2 (5 bases each). There are 14 residues in the CDR3. CDR1 and CDR2 (germline): LGHNA, YNFKEQ. Trimming took 4 bases from V and 9 from J, leaving 18 bases between them. Here the CDR3 DNA reads TGTGCCAGCAGCCCCGAGGGGACGCAGGTGGCCCAGTACTTC. It is translated as CASSPEGTQVAQYF.

The rearrangement links TRBV5-1 to TRBJ2-3, with D tentatively TRBD2 (5 bases). Germline V gives CDR1 SGHRS, CDR2 YFSETQ. The CDR3 has 15 residues. Trimming shortened V by 6 bases and J by 4 bases, and 18 bases separated the two germline ends. CDR3 sequence reads: CASTLMGVEADTQYF. CDR3 sequence (DNA): TGCGCCAGCACCCTAATGGGAGTTGAGGCAGATACGCAGTATTTT.

This clonotype appeared a few times. The V and J genes are TRBV27 and TRBJ2-7; no reliable D call. The CDR3 sequence is 13 residues long. The germline V gene encodes CDR1 MNHEY and CDR2 SMNVEV (reference sequence). Trimming removed 2 bases from V and 0 bases from J, with 5 bases in between. The DNA for the CDR3 is TGTGCCAGCAGTTTAGGTCCCTCCTACGAGCAGTACGTC. Its protein is CASSLGPSYEQYV.

The chain uses TRBV7-9 and TRBJ1-4, with D unresolved. CDR1 and CDR2 (germline): SEHNR, FQNEAQ (reference sequence). The germline V and J ends were trimmed by 5 bases and 8 bases, with 15 bases remaining between them. The CDR3 spans 14 residues. Written as DNA, the CDR3 is TGTGCCAGCAGCCCCAGGAATCCAAGGGAAAAACTGTTTTTT. This encodes CASSPRNPREKLFF.